A single sample is the source of the 10 T cell receptor beta chains below, sequenced in a study of Ad26.COV2.S vaccination and SARS-CoV-2 variants. Profiling relied on immunoSEQ multiplex PCR, and the TCRdb table lists in-frame clones only, not all of them. This sample has about 680,000 clones, with 70% to 90% found just once. The treatment here: roughly 19 received Ad26.COV2.S at low or high dose, single or two shots; about five received placebo; per-sample allocation not given. Day 63 after the first injection of vaccine or placebo was the sampling time. Sequenced here: peripheral blood, sampled in a trial of Ad26.COV2.S vaccine versus placebo. The receptors were sampled from a person between 18 and 65 years old who received the Ad26.COV2.S COVID-19 vaccine or a placebo.

The chain is built from TRBV5-5 and TRBJ1-1; D possibly corresponds to TRBD1 (5 bases). Looked up from germline, CDR1 is SGHKS and CDR2 is YYEKEE (reference sequence). This CDR3 has 15 amino acids. V was clipped by 2 bases and J by 1 base, with 12 bases between them. CDR3 coding DNA: TGTGCCAGCAGCTTCTTGGCCCAGGGGAACACTGAAGCTTTCTTT. Its translation: CASSFLAQGNTEAFF.

This clone was seen once. The chain couples TRBV9 to TRBJ2-7; 8 positions match TRBD1. Germline V lookup: CDR1 SGDLS, CDR2 YYNGEE. This CDR3 region has 14 residues. Trimming took 4 bases from V and 5 from J; bases not matched to a gene: 8. The CDR3 DNA reads as TGTGCCAGCAGCCGGGGGACAGGTGCCCACGAGCAGTACTTC. Translation gives CASSRGTGAHEQYF.

V gene TRBV11-2 combines with J gene TRBJ2-5; D not certain. V was pared by 3 bases and J by 5 bases, with 4 bases between. Germline CDR1 is SGHAT and CDR2 is FQNNGV. The CDR3 has 11 amino acids. The CDR3 reads CASSFEETQYF. In nucleotides, the CDR3 is TGTGCCAGCAGCTTCGAGGAGACCCAGTACTTC.

This clone was recorded once. The chain joins TRBV3-1 (or the pseudogene TRBV3-2) to TRBJ2-3; weak D call: TRBD1 (6 bases). This CDR3 has 15 amino acids. Trimming took 2 bases from V and 7 from J, leaving 16 bases between them. Germline V gene lookup returns CDR1 LGHDT and CDR2 YNNKEL (reference sequence). DNA for the CDR3: TGTGCCAGCAGCCAAAGTCAGGGGAGAGGAAATACGCAGTATTTT. This translates into CASSQSQGRGNTQYF.

A single count supports this clone. Different DNA sequences within this sample yield the same CDR3. The V call is TRBV5-1, the J call TRBJ2-3, with D maybe TRBD2 (6 bases). V was cut by 0 bases and J by 3 bases, with 8 bases left in between. This CDR3 is 14 amino acids long. Per germline, CDR1 SGHRS and CDR2 YFSETQ. The CDR3 protein is CASSLGRGTDTQYF. In nucleotides, the CDR3 is TGCGCCAGCAGCTTGGGGAGGGGAACAGATACGCAGTATTTT.

V gene TRBV6-2 or TRBV6-3 combines with J gene TRBJ2-7; 10 nucleotides match TRBD2. The CDR3 length is 14 residues. Trimming at V came to 5 bases and at J to 4 bases, leaving 5 bases not matched to a gene. Germline CDR1 is MNHEY and CDR2 is SVGEGT. CDR3 nucleotides: TGTGCCAGCAGTCGAGCGGGGGGGCCTTACGAGCAGTACTTC. This encodes CASSRAGGPYEQYF.

The chain couples TRBV9 to TRBJ2-5; possibly TRBD1 for D (5 bases). The CDR3 totals 15 residues. Trimming pared 1 base from V and 0 bases from J, leaving 10 bases between. The germline V gene encodes CDR1 SGDLS and CDR2 YYNGEE. This CDR3 reads CASSVQGFHQETQYF. For the CDR3, the DNA is TGTGCCAGCAGCGTACAGGGATTTCACCAAGAGACCCAGTACTTC.

The chain carries TRBV6-1 and TRBJ1-2; unclear D gene. The CDR3 length is 13 residues. Germline CDR1 MNHNS, CDR2 SASEGT. V shed 3 bases and J shed 6 bases, with 11 bases lying between them. This chain's CDR3 is CASSDSAADGYTF. CDR3 DNA: TGTGCCAGCAGTGATTCGGCCGCGGATGGCTACACCTTC.

The chain carries TRBV7-6 and TRBJ2-5; TRBD1 aligns across 7 bases. Germline CDR1 reads SGHVS; CDR2 reads FNYEAQ. The V and J ends lost 5 bases and 2 bases, in that order; junction bases with no gene match: 5. This CDR3 is built from 14 residues. The CDR3 is CASSPRDRQETQYF. CDR3 DNA sequence: TGTGCCAGCAGCCCCCGGGACAGACAAGAGACCCAGTACTTC. The full variable domain, rest sourced from reference TRBV7-6 and TRBJ2-5, is GAGVSQSPRYKVTKRGQDVALRCDPISGHVSLYWYRQALGQGPEFLTYFNYEAQQDKSGLPNDRFSAERPEGSISTLTIQRTEQRDSAMYRCASSPRDRQETQYFGPGTRLLVL.

V is TRBV18 and J is TRBJ2-7; 9 bases are a match to TRBD1. Germline CDR1 reads KGHSH; CDR2 reads LQKENI. J was trimmed by 1 base and V by 6 bases; bases with no gene match: 13. There are 17 residues in the CDR3. CDR3 nucleotides: TGTGCCAGCTCGCCGGACAGGGGTGGCGGGATGTCCTACGAGCAGTACTTC. Its translation: CASSPDRGGGMSYEQYF.